The source of this TCR beta chain is a study of blood T cell repertoires in COVID-19. As to this clone: The sample contains more than one DNA sequence encoding this CDR3.

Data came from immunoSEQ multiplex PCR; TCRdb stores just in-frame clones and leaves some out. The table records approximately 230,000 clones, 70% to 90% of them present only once. The CDR3 totals 15 residues. The V gene's germline CDR1 is MRHNA and CDR2 SNTAGT. The V segment lost 5 bases and the J segment 9 bases; nucleotides outside the gene matches: 11. Source material: peripheral blood. J is TRBJ2-1 and V is TRBV6-4, with 9 positions matching TRBD1. This receptor was obtained from a man younger than 30 with active or convalescent COVID-19. The CDR3 region has the DNA TGTGCCAGCAGTCTCGGACAGGGGATATTAGCTGAGCAGTTCTTC. Its protein is CASSLGQGILAEQFF.